This entry concerns a single T cell receptor beta chain. The data belong to a study of blood T cell repertoires in COVID-19. Study as a whole: T cells, B-cell-depleted T cells, or PBMCs supplied cDNA or gDNA.

As originally analysed: It was from reference gene primer amplification that nucleated cell counts were estimated. Sequenced by immunoSEQ multiplex PCR; TCRdb stores in-frame clones only, minus some. The V and J calls and clone size are taken from that table; D and trimming were inferred from the DNA. This repertoire shows 150,000 to 200,000 clones, 86% found once; its top ten account for roughly 8.7%. The TCR comes from a woman between 25 and 40 years old who had recovered from COVID-19. Sequencing was carried out using PBMCs or T cells enriched from blood (not recorded which).

CDR3 sequence reads: CASSPLVWGTGMNYGYTF. The CDR3 coding sequence is TGTGCCAGCAGCCCCCTGGTGTGGGGGACAGGGATGAACTATGGCTACACCTTC. J is TRBJ1-2 and V is TRBV7-9; 9 positions match TRBD1. CDR1 is SEHNR, CDR2 FQNEAQ, per germline (reference sequence). The CDR3 loop spans 18 amino acids. Unmatched junction bases numbered 15, after V lost 5 bases and J lost 2 bases. The full variable domain, with the rest looked up from reference TRBV7-9 and TRBJ1-2, is DTGVSQNPRHKITKRGQNVTFRCDPISEHNRLYWYRQTLGQGPEFLTYFQNEAQLEKSRLLSDRFSAERPKGSFSTLEIQRTEQGDSAMYLCASSPLVWGTGMNYGYTFGSGTRLTVV.